The clone carrying this TCR beta chain was seen repeatedly, ten times or more. What it binds is unknown. This entry is derived from a study of identical twins. Findings and limits, study-wide: Models came in too low on out-of-frame TCR alpha sharing in monozygotic twins. Zero-insertion findings could be partly confounded by invariant cells (MAIT and iNKT cells).

Per the germline V gene, CDR1 is DFQATT and CDR2 is SNEGSKA (reference sequence). This CDR3 region has 12 residues. Trimming pared 7 bases from V and 4 bases from J, leaving 10 bases between. A universal primer site was incorporated via template switching, and the cDNA contained unique molecular identifiers. TCRdb reanalysed the 5' RACE reads using MiXCR and keeps one entry per CDR3 protein. The data contain 500,000 to 600,000 distinct CDR3 sequences, 22% of them singletons. These sequences were also reported in another study, on T cells expressing NK-cell markers. According to that study: Seven HCMV-seropositive donors and one seronegative donor made up the eight sequenced donors.

The sequenced material came from CD4+ T cells sorted from blood. The TCR comes from a woman younger than 35 in good health. The chain carries TRBV20-1 and TRBJ1-4; no clear D gene. This CDR3 reads CSGRGDNEKLFF. CDR3 nucleotide sequence: TGCAGTGGGCGCGGGGATAATGAAAAACTGTTTTTT.